The source of this TCR beta chain is a study of cytomegalovirus exposure and HLA in healthy donors. This PCR relied on a set of 60 Vbeta primers and 13 Jbeta primers. The data were produced by immunoSEQ multiplex PCR, yet TCRdb's version contains in-frame clones alone and is incomplete. The table has fewer than 200,000 clones, nearly 80% seen once; the top ten hold 6.3%. The ends lost 6 bases at V and 4 bases at J; junction bases unmatched: 11. Germline CDR1 is MNHEY and CDR2 is SMNVEV (reference sequence). This CDR3 has 16 amino acids. These donors counted as nominally healthy when sampled, but unrecorded immune exposures were likely.

The source is a middle-aged man in good health and CMV-seropositive. The rearrangement links TRBV27 to TRBJ1-1; 10 nucleotides match TRBD1. Material for sequencing was PBMCs. CDR3 DNA sequence: TGTGCCAGCAGCACCGGGACAGGGGCCTTTGGCACTGAAGCTTTCTTT. Translated, it gives CASSTGTGAFGTEAFF.